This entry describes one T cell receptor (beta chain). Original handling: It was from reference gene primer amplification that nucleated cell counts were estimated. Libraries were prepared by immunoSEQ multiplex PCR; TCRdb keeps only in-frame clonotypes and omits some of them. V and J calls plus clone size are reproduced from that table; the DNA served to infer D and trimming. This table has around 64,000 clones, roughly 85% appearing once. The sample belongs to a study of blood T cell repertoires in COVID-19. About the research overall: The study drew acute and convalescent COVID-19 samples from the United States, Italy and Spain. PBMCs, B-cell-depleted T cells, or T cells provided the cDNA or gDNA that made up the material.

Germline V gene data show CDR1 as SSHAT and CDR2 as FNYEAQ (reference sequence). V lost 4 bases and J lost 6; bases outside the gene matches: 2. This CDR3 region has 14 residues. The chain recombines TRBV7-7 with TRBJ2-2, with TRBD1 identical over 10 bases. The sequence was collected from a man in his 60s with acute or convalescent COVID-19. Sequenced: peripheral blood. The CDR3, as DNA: TGTGCCAGCAGCTCCGGGACAGGGGCCGGGGAGCTGTTTTTT. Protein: CASSSGTGAGELFF.